One sample yielded the 22 T cell receptor beta chains listed below, sequenced in a study of radiotherapy plus CTLA-4 blockade in lung cancer. TCRdb's table, derived via immunoSEQ multiplex PCR, lists solely in-frame clones and lacks some. The data show 120,000 or so clones, with just under 90% seen just once and 6.9% held by the top ten. Sequences were derived from peripheral blood, sampled from a patient treated with radiotherapy plus ipilimumab. The receptors shown here come from a human donor with non-small cell lung cancer that progressed on radiotherapy plus ipilimumab.

The chain recombines TRBV5-4 with TRBJ1-2, with D possibly matching TRBD1 (5 bases). The germline CDR1 and CDR2 sequences are SGHNT and YYREEE (reference sequence). The CDR3 covers 15 residues. Trimming pared 6 bases from V and 6 bases from J, leaving 21 bases between. CDR3 in DNA: TGTGCCAGCAACCCGGGACGCGTCAAAGGTCATGGCTACACCTTC. The encoded protein is CASNPGRVKGHGYTF.

The V call is TRBV11-3, the J call TRBJ2-3; maybe TRBD2 (5 bases). Germline CDR1 is SGHNT and CDR2 is YENEEA. The CDR3 covers 14 residues. V gave up 4 bases and J gave up 7 bases, with 15 bases separating them. The CDR3 DNA reads TGTGCCAGCAGCTCGACTGGACTTACCCATACGCAGTATTTT. Its protein product is CASSSTGLTHTQYF.

This sequence joins TRBV6-1 and TRBJ2-7; TRBD2 is a possible D gene (6 bases). Germline lookup yields CDR1 MNHNS and CDR2 SASEGT. The CDR3 contains 16 residues. V was shortened by 2 bases and J by 1 base, with 15 bases between the two germline ends. For the CDR3, the DNA is TGTGCCAGCAGTGAACGGTTGGAGGGACGATCCTACGAGCAGTACTTC. Protein: CASSERLEGRSYEQYF.

This CDR3 is CASRRLAGHNEQFF. In DNA, the CDR3 is TGTGCTAGTAGAAGACTAGCGGGTCACAATGAGCAGTTCTTC. The chain has TRBV12-5 and TRBJ2-1; 10 nucleotides align to TRBD2. Germline loops: CDR1 LGHNT, CDR2 FRNRAP. The CDR3 runs to 14 residues. Losses at the gene ends were 8 bases for V and 5 bases for J; bases not matched to a gene: 6.

The CDR3 sequence is CATAWGQGTNQPQHF. CDR3 DNA sequence: TGTGCCACAGCCTGGGGACAGGGAACTAATCAGCCCCAGCATTTT. The chain carries TRBV6-1 and TRBJ1-5; TRBD1 matches 9 bases. The CDR3 sequence is 15 residues long. Germline trimming cut 10 bases from V and 4 bases from J; bases unmatched to any gene: 11. In germline, CDR1 is MNHNS, CDR2 SASEGT.

The gene calls are TRBV5-1 and TRBJ1-5; perhaps TRBD1 as D (6 bases). V lost 1 base and J lost 7, with 15 bases in between. Germline assignment: CDR1 SGHRS and CDR2 YFSETQ. The length of the CDR3 is 15 residues. The CDR3, as DNA: TGCGCCAGCAGCTTGTCCCCGGGGGCGAGGCAGCCCCAGCATTTT. It translates to CASSLSPGARQPQHF.

CDR3 nucleotide sequence: TGTGCCAGCAGTTCTATTAGACAGCTCAATCAGCCCCAGCATTTT. It translates to CASSSIRQLNQPQHF. The rearrangement joins TRBV27 to TRBJ1-5, with a possible D match to TRBD1 (5 bases). The CDR3 totals 15 residues. The V end lost 4 bases, the J end lost 3 bases, and 13 bases lay between the germline ends. The germline CDR1 and CDR2 sequences are MNHEY and SMNVEV (reference sequence).

The gene calls are TRBV19 and TRBJ1-5; no clear D gene. Germline loops: CDR1 LNHDA, CDR2 SQIVND (reference sequence). V lost 0 bases and J lost 4, with 10 bases in between. The CDR3 is 15 residues long. Here the CDR3 reads CASSIDGRKNQPQHF. CDR3 coding DNA: TGTGCCAGTAGTATAGATGGGCGGAAAAATCAGCCCCAGCATTTT.

This chain uses TRBV29-1 with TRBJ1-2, with D uncertain. CDR1 and CDR2 (germline): SQVTM, ANQGSEA. Trimming cost V 3 bases and J 0 bases, with 11 bases left between them. The CDR3 runs 14 residues. CDR3 amino acids: CSVEIGLTNYGYTF. The CDR3 DNA reads TGCAGCGTTGAGATAGGACTTACTAACTATGGCTACACCTTC.

This clone was recorded once. This rearrangement joins TRBV18 to TRBJ2-1, with TRBD1 matching over 7 bases. V lost 1 base and J lost 5; bases outside the gene matches: 5. CDR3 length: 15 residues. Germline V gives CDR1 KGHSH, CDR2 LQKENI. The CDR3 nucleotides are TGTGCCAGCTCACCACAATCCGGACAGGACAATGAGCAGTTCTTC. Protein: CASSPQSGQDNEQFF.

V and J are TRBV5-6 and TRBJ1-2; 9 bases are shared with TRBD1. Germline CDR1 is SGHDT and CDR2 is YYEEEE. CDR3 length: 14 residues. With V trimmed by 2 bases and J by 4 bases, 3 bases remained unmatched. The CDR3 spells CASSFGQGLYGYTF. CDR3 DNA sequence: TGTGCCAGCAGCTTCGGACAGGGGCTCTATGGCTACACCTTC.

The chain combines TRBV9 with TRBJ2-1, with 7 nucleotides matching TRBD2. CDR1 SGDLS and CDR2 YYNGEE come from the germline V gene. The CDR3 extends over 16 amino acids. V was clipped by 1 base and J by 2 bases; unmatched bases: 6. The CDR3 sequence is CASSVLGGRTYNEQFF. In DNA, the CDR3 is TGTGCCAGCAGCGTACTGGGGGGGAGGACCTACAATGAGCAGTTCTTC. Full variable domain (missing parts from reference TRBV9 and TRBJ2-1): DSGVTQTPKHLITATGQRVTLRCSPRSGDLSVYWYQQSLDQGLQFLIQYYNGEERAKGNILERFSAQQFPDLHSELNLSSLELGDSALYFCASSVLGGRTYNEQFFGPGTRLTVL.

This chain joins TRBV2 and TRBJ2-5; no reliable D call. Germline-derived CDR1 and CDR2 are SNHLY and FYNNEI. Trimming left V 1 base short and J 2 bases short, with 8 bases between. The CDR3 extends over 14 amino acids. In nucleotides, the CDR3 is TGTGCCAGCAGTGAAGTAACGAGACAAGAGACCCAGTACTTC. Its translation: CASSEVTRQETQYF.

The chain joins TRBV27 to TRBJ1-3; D gene ambiguous. This CDR3 has 16 residues. Per the germline V gene, CDR1 is MNHEY and CDR2 is SMNVEV (reference sequence). Trimming shortened V by 6 bases and J by 1 base, and 16 bases separated the two germline ends. The CDR3 is CASSPNPRGSGNTIYF. The CDR3 DNA reads TGTGCCAGCAGCCCCAACCCAAGAGGATCTGGAAACACCATATATTTT.

CDR3 protein: CASSVGPENTEAFF. CDR3 coding DNA: TGTGCCAGCAGCGTAGGACCGGAGAACACTGAAGCTTTCTTT. The gene calls are TRBV9 and TRBJ1-1; D unresolved. The CDR3 totals 14 residues. With 0 bases removed from V and 1 base from J, the gap between germline ends came to 7 bases. Germline values: CDR1 SGDLS, CDR2 YYNGEE.

The chain carries TRBV2 and TRBJ2-5, with unresolved D. V lost 6 bases, J lost 1 base, and 15 bases lay in between. In germline, CDR1 is SNHLY, CDR2 FYNNEI. The CDR3 has 15 residues. The CDR3 sequence is CASRGREGVQETQYF. As DNA, the CDR3 is TGTGCCAGCAGAGGAAGAGAAGGAGTCCAAGAGACCCAGTACTTC.

This rearrangement joins TRBV7-8 to TRBJ1-3; possible D gene TRBD1, 6 bases. The ends were cut back, 7 bases at V and 1 base at J, with 14 bases in the middle. The CDR3 has 15 amino acids. Germline CDR1 and CDR2: SGHVS and FQNEAQ. CDR3: CASTSTGRSGNTIYF. The CDR3, as DNA: TGTGCCAGCACCTCCACAGGGCGATCTGGAAACACCATATATTTT.

The chain is built from TRBV5-1 and TRBJ2-1; TRBD2 matches at 13 bases. CDR3 length: 17 residues. Germline V gene data show CDR1 as SGHRS and CDR2 as YFSETQ. The J segment lost 4 bases and the V segment lost 3 bases, leaving 7 bases of the junction unmatched. DNA for the CDR3: TGCGCCAGCAGCTCCGGACTAGCGGGAGTACGTTACAATGAGCAGTTCTTC. It translates to CASSSGLAGVRYNEQFF.

The rearrangement joins TRBV5-4 to TRBJ2-6, with a possible D match to TRBD2 (7 bases). The CDR3 is 18 amino acids. Trimming took 0 bases from V and 0 from J, leaving 13 bases between them. CDR1 SGHNT and CDR2 YYREEE come from the germline V gene (reference sequence). The CDR3 sequence: CASSLARGANSGANVLTF. The CDR3, as DNA: TGTGCCAGCAGCTTGGCCCGGGGGGCGAACTCTGGGGCCAACGTCCTGACTTTC.

The rearrangement joins TRBV2 to TRBJ2-7; D is undetermined. Germline-derived CDR1 and CDR2 are SNHLY and FYNNEI. The CDR3 is made up of 12 amino acids. V was shortened by 6 bases and J by 0 bases, with 6 bases between the two germline ends. CDR3 amino acids: CASRAVSYEQYF. The CDR3 DNA is TGTGCCAGCAGGGCGGTCTCCTACGAGCAGTACTTC.

The gene calls are TRBV18 and TRBJ2-7, with 9 bases that match TRBD2. V gave up 3 bases and J gave up 3 bases; unmatched junction bases: 0. From germline, CDR1 is KGHSH and CDR2 LQKENI. This CDR3 spans 13 amino acids. CDR3 nucleotide sequence: TGTGCCAGCTCACCTAGCGGGAGCTACGAGCAGTACTTC. Protein: CASSPSGSYEQYF. The full variable domain, its missing parts supplied by reference TRBV18 and TRBJ2-7, is NAGVMQNPRHLVRRRGQEARLRCSPMKGHSHVYWYRQLPEEGLKFMVYLQKENIIDESGMPKERFSAEFPKEGPSILRIQQVVRGDSAAYFCASSPSGSYEQYFGPGTRLTVT.

The gene calls are TRBV2 and TRBJ1-2, with D unresolved. The CDR3 contains 14 residues. V lost 2 bases and J lost 3, with 10 bases in between. Per the germline V gene, CDR1 is SNHLY and CDR2 is FYNNEI. CDR3 sequence: CASSENLNDYGYTF. For the CDR3, the DNA is TGTGCCAGCAGTGAAAATTTGAATGACTATGGCTACACCTTC.